Each of the 10 T cell receptor beta chains below was sequenced from the same sample in a study of CD8 T cells in ankylosing spondylitis. TCRdb re-called the 5' RACE reads through MiXCR, storing one row per CDR3 protein. The data contain some 840,000 distinct CDR3 sequences, about 12% of them singletons. General study findings and limits: A TCR beta motif of seven or eight highly homologous variants appeared characteristic of ankylosing spondylitis blood.

What these receptors recognize is not known. The sample taken for sequencing was blood, either unsorted or a sorted T cell fraction (not recorded which). Receptors were obtained from a male donor with ankylosing spondylitis.

This clonotype was recorded many times. This chain links TRBV7-2 with TRBJ1-1; D is perhaps TRBD1 (5 bases). This CDR3 is 13 amino acids long. Germline lookup yields CDR1 SGHTA and CDR2 FQGNSA. Trimming removed 8 bases from V and 1 base from J, with 11 bases in between. CDR3: CASVFQGNTEAFF. The CDR3 DNA is TGTGCCAGCGTTTTCCAGGGGAACACTGAAGCTTTCTTT.

In its sample, this clonotype was seen a few times. This chain joins TRBV5-1 and TRBJ2-7, with 8 bases matching TRBD1. V was clipped by 3 bases and J by 9 bases; unmatched bases: 11. CDR3 length: 14 residues. Germline V gene lookup returns CDR1 SGHRS and CDR2 YFSETQ. CDR3 protein: CASSWDGQGSGQYF. As DNA, the CDR3 is TGCGCCAGCAGCTGGGACGGACAGGGATCCGGGCAGTACTTC.

This clonotype was detected only a few times. V gene TRBV15 combines with J gene TRBJ2-3; D is unclear. Trimming took off 2 bases at V and 2 bases at J, with 5 bases between the two ends. This CDR3 comprises 13 residues. Germline V gives CDR1 LNHNV, CDR2 YYDKDF (reference sequence). The CDR3 is CATSRLYTDTQYF. The CDR3 nucleotides read TGTGCCACCAGCAGACTATACACAGATACGCAGTATTTT.

This clonotype was found a few times. The CDR3 loop is CATSVMGQGNNEQFF. DNA of the CDR3: TGTGCCACCAGCGTCATGGGACAGGGGAACAATGAGCAGTTCTTC. The chain carries TRBV15 and TRBJ2-1, with TRBD1 identical over 10 bases. V trimming: 5 bases; J trimming: 5 bases; junction bases outside the gene matches: 6. Germline CDR1 reads LNHNV; CDR2 reads YYDKDF (reference sequence). CDR3 length: 15 amino acids.

The genes are TRBV29-1 and TRBJ1-3; 10 bases align to TRBD1. CDR3 length: 15 amino acids. Germline V lookup: CDR1 SQVTM, CDR2 ANQGSEA. V gave up 4 bases and J gave up 5 bases; unmatched junction bases: 8. The CDR3 nucleotides read TGCAGCGTTGGTGGGACAGGGGATCGGAGAAACACCATATATTTT. It is translated as CSVGGTGDRRNTIYF.

This clonotype came up many times. The chain is built from TRBV20-1 and TRBJ2-3; 12 bases agree with TRBD2. The CDR3 is made up of 17 amino acids. CDR1 is DFQATT and CDR2 is SNEGSKA in the germline V gene (reference sequence). V lost 3 bases and J lost 6; bases outside the gene matches: 13. The CDR3 nucleotides are TGCAGTGCTAGGGGGTTACCTAGCGGGGGGGCCCCGGATACGCAGTATTTT. It translates to CSARGLPSGGAPDTQYF.

The V call is TRBV7-2, the J call TRBJ2-7; TRBD2 aligns across 9 bases. CDR1 and CDR2 from the germline V gene are SGHTA and FQGNSA. CDR3 length equals 15 residues. The junction had 10 bases not matched to a gene; V was cut back by 5 bases and J by 5 bases. DNA of the CDR3: TGTGCCAGCAGCCCCCAGCGGGAGGTGTTCCACGAGCAGTACTTC. Its protein is CASSPQREVFHEQYF. The complete variable domain, with remaining parts taken from reference TRBV7-2 and TRBJ2-7, reads GAGVSQSPSNKVTEKGKDVELRCDPISGHTALYWYRQSLGQGLEFLIYFQGNSAPDKSGLPSDRFSAERTGGSVSTLTIQRTQQEDSAVYLCASSPQREVFHEQYFGPGTRLTVT.

This clonotype has only a few counts. The J gene is TRBJ2-1, the V gene TRBV2; no clear D. V lost 2 bases and J 12 bases, leaving 23 bases between the germline ends. The CDR3 spans 16 residues. Germline values: CDR1 SNHLY, CDR2 FYNNEI. This chain's CDR3 is CASSENHATASDSQFF. The CDR3 DNA sequence: TGTGCCAGCAGTGAAAATCACGCCACCGCCTCAGACTCGCAGTTCTTC.

This clonotype has only a few counts. V and J are TRBV24-1 and TRBJ2-3, with D hard to call. The V end lost 1 base, the J end lost 5 bases, and 0 bases lay between the germline ends. This CDR3 contains 11 residues. Germline V gives CDR1 KGHDR, CDR2 SFDVKD. The chain's CDR3 is CATSDLDTQYF. The CDR3 DNA follows: TGTGCCACCAGTGATTTAGATACGCAGTATTTT.

This clonotype was observed a few times. J is TRBJ2-1 and V is TRBV6-4, with D maybe TRBD2 (6 bases). The V gene lost 5 bases and the J gene lost 5 bases, with 10 bases spanning the gap. The CDR3 runs to 13 residues. Looked up from germline, CDR1 is MRHNA and CDR2 is SNTAGT. The CDR3 sequence: CASSREVDNEQFF. The CDR3 DNA sequence: TGTGCCAGCAGTAGGGAGGTCGACAATGAGCAGTTCTTC.